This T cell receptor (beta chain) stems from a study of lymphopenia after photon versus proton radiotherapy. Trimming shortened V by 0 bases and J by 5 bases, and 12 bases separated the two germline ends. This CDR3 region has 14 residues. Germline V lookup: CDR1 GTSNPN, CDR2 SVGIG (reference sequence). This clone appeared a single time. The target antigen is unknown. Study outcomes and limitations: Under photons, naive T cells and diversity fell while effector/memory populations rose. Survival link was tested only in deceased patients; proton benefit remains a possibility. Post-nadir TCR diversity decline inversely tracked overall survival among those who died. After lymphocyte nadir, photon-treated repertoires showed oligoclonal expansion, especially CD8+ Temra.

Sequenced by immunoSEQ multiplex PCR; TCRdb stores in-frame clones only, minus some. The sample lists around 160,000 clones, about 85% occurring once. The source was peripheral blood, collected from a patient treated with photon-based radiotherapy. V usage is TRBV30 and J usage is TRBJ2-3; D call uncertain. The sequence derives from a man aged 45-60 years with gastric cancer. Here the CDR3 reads CAWSVELFRDTQYF. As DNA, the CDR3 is TGTGCCTGGAGTGTGGAACTGTTCAGAGATACGCAGTATTTT.